The T cell receptor beta chain under discussion was sequenced for a study of shared clonotypes between healthy human individuals. Study conclusions and caveats: The study found 4.5% to 5% of naive CD4 clonotypes shared across a handful of donors.

Sequencing was at deep level. Sequenced by immunoSEQ multiplex PCR; TCRdb stores in-frame clones only, minus some. This sample yields some 600,000 clones, of which about 96% are seen a single time; roughly 0.12% belongs to the top ten. V gave up 5 bases and J gave up 7 bases, with 12 bases separating them. Germline loops: CDR1 MNHEY, CDR2 SMNVEV (reference sequence). The CDR3 is made up of 13 amino acids. Naive CD8 populations comprised CD45RO-negative cells positively selected for CCR7, excluding terminally differentiated effector memory CD45RA+ cells. Concerning this clone itself: Its antigen is unknown.

The clonotype comes from a woman under 40 in good health. This sequence joins TRBV27 and TRBJ1-5; no clear D gene. The sequencing sample was made of naive CD8+ T cells sorted from blood. Here the CDR3 reads CASSTRTRQPQHF. In DNA form, the CDR3 reads TGTGCCAGCAGTACAAGGACGAGACAGCCCCAGCATTTT.